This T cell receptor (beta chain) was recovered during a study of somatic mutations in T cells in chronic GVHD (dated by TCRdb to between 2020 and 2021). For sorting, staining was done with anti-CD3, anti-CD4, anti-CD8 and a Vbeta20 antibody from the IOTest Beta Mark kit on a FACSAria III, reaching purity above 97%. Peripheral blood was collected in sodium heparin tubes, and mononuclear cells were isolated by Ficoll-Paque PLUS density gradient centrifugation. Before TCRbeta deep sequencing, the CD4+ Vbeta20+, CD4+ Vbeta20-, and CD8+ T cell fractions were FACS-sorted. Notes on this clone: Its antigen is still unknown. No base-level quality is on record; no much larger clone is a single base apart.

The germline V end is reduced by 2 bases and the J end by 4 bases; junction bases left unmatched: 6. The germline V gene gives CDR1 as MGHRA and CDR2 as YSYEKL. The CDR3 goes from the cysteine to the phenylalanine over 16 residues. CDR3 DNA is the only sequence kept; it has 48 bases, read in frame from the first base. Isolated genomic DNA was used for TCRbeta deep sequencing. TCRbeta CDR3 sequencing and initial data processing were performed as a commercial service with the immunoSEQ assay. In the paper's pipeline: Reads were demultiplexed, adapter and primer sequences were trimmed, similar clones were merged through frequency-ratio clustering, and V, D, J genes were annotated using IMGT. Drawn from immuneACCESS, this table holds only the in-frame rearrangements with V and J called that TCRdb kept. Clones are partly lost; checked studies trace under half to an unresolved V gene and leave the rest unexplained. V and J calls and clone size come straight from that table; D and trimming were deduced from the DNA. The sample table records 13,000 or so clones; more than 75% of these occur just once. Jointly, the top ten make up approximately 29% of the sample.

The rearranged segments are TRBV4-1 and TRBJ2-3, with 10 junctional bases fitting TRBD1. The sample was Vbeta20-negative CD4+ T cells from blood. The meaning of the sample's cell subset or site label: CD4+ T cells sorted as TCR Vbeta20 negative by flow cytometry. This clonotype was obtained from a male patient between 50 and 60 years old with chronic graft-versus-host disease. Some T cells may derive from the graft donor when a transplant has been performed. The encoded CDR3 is CASSQPDRGESDTQYF. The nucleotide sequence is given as TGCGCCAGCAGCCAACCGGACAGGGGGGAATCAGATACGCAGTATTTT.